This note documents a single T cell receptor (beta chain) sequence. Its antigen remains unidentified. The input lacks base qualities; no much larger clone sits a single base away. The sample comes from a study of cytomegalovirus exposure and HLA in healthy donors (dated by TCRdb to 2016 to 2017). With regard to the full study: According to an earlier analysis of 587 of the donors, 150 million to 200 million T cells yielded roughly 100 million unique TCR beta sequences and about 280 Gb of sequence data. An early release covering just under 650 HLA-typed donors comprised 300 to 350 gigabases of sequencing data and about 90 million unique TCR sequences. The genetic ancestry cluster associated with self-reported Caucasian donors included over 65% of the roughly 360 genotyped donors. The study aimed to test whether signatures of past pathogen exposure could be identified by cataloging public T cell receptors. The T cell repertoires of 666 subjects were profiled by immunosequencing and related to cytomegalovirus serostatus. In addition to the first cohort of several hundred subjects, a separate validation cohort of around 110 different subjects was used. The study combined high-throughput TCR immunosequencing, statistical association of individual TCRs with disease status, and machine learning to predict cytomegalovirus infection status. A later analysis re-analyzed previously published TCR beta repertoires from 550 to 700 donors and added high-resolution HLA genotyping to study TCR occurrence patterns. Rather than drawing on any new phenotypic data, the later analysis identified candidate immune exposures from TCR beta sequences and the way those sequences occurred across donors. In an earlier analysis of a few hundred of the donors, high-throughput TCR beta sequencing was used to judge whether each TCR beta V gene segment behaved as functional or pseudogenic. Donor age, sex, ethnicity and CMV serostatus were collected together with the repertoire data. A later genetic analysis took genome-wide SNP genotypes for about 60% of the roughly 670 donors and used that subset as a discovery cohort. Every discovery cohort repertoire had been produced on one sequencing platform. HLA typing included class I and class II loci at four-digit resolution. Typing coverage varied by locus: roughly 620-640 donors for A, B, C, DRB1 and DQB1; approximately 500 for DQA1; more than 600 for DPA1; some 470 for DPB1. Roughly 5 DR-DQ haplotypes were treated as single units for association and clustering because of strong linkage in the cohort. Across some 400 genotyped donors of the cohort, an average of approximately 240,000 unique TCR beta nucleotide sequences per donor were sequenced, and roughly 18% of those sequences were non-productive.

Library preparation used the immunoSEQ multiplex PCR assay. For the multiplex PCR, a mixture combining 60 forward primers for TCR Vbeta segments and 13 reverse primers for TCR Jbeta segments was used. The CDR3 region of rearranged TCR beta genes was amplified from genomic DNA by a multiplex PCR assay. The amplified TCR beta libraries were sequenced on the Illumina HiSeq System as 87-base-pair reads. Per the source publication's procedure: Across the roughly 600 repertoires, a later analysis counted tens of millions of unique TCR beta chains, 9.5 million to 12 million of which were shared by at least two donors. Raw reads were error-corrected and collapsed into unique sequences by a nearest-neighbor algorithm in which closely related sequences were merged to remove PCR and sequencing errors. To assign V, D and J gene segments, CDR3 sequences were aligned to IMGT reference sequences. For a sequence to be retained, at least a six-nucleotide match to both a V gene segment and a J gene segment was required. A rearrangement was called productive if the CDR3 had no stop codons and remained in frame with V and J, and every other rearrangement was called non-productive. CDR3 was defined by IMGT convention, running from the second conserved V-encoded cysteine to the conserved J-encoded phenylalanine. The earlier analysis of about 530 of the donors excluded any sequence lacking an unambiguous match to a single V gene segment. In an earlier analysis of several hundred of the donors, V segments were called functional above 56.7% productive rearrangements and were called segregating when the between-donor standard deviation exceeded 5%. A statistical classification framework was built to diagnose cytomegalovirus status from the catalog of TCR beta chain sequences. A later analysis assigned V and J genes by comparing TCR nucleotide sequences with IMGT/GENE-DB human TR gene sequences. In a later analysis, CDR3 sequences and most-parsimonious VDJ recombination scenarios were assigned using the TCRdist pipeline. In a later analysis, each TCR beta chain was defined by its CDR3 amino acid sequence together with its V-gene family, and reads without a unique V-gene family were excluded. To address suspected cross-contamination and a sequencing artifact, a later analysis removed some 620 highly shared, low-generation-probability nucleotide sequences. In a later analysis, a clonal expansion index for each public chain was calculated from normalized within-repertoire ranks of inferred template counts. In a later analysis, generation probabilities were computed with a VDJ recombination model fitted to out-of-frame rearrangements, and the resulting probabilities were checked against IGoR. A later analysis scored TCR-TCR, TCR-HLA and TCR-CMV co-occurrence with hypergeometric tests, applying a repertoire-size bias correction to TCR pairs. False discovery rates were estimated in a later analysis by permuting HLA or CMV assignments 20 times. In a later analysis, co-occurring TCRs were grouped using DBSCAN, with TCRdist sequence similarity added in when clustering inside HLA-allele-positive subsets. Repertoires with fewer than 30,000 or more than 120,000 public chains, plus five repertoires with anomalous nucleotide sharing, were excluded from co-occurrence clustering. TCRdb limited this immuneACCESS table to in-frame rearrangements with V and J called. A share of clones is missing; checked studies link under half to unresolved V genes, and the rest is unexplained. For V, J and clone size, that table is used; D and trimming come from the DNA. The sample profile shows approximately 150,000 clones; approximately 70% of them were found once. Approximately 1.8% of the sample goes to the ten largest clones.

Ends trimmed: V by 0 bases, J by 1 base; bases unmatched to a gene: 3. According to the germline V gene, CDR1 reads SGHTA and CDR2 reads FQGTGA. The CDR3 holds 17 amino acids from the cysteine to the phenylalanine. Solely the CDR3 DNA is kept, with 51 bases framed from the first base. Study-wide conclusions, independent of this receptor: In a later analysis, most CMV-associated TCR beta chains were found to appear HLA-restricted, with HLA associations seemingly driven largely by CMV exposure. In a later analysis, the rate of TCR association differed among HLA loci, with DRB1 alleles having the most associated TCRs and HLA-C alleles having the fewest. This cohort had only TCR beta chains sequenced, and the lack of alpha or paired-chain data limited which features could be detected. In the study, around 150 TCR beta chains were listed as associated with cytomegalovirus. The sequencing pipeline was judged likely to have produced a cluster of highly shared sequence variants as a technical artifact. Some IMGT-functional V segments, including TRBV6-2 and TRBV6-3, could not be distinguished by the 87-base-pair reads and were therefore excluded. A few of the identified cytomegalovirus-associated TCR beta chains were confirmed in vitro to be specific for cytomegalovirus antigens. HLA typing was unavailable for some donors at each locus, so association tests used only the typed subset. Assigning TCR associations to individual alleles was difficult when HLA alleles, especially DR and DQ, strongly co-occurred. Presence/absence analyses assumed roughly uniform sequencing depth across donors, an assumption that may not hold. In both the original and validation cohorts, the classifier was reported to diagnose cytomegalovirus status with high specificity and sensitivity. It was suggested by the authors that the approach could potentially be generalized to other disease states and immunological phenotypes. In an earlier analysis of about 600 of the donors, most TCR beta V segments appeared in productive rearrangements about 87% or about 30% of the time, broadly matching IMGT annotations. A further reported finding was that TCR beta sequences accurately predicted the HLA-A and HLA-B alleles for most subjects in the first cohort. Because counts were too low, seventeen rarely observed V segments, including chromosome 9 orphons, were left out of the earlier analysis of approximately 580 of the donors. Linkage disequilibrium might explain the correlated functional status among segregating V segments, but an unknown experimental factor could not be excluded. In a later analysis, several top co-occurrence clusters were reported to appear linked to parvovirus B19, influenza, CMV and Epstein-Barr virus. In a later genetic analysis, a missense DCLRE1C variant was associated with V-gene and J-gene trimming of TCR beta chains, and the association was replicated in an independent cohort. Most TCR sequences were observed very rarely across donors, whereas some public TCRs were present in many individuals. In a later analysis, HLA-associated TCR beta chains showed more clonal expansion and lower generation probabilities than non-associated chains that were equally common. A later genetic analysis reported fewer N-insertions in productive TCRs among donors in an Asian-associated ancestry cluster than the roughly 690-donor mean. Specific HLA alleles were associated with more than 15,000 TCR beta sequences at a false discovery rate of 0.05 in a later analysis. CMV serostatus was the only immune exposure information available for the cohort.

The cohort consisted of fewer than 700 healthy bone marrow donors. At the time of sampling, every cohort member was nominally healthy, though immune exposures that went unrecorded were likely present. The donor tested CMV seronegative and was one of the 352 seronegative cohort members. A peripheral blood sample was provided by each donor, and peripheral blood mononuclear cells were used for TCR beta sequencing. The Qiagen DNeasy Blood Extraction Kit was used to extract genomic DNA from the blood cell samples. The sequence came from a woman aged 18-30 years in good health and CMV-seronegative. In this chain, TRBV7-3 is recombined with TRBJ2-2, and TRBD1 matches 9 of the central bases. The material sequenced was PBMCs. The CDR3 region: CASSLTRDRVNTGELFF. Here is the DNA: TGTGCCAGCAGCTTAACTAGGGACAGGGTGAACACCGGGGAGCTGTTTTTT.